These 15 T cell receptor beta chains were all obtained from the same sample, sequenced in a study of T cells of healthy individuals. TCRdb re-called the 5' RACE reads with MiXCR, one entry per CDR3 protein. The profile shows approximately 52,000 distinct CDR3 sequences, roughly 14% of them singletons. Receptor source: a human donor in good health.

This clonotype is judged medium-sized. The rearrangement uses TRBV24-1 and TRBJ2-1, with TRBD1 identical over 11 bases. The germline V gene encodes CDR1 KGHDR and CDR2 SFDVKD. J was trimmed by 7 bases and V by 4 bases; bases with no gene match: 8. The CDR3 loop spans 16 amino acids. CDR3 region: CATSDPSGTGGNEQFF. The CDR3 nucleotides read TGTGCCACCAGTGACCCGTCCGGGACAGGGGGAAATGAGCAGTTCTTC.

V usage is TRBV21-1 and J usage is TRBJ2-1; the table gives TRBD2 as D, unverified against the DNA. TRBV21-1 is recorded as a pseudogene. This CDR3 is built from 17 residues. CDR3 nucleotide sequence: TGTGCCAGCAGCCCGGGACTAGCGGGAGGAGCCCCCCAAGCGCAGTTCTTC. Its protein product is CASSPGLAGGAPQAQFF.

This clonotype was recorded a few times. This sequence joins TRBV12-3 or TRBV12-4 and TRBJ2-2, with 10 bases identical to TRBD1. The CDR3 totals 15 residues. The ends lost 4 bases at V and 7 bases at J; junction bases unmatched: 6. The CDR3 sequence: CASSSAGTGVGELFF. In nucleotides, the CDR3 is TGTGCCAGCAGTTCTGCCGGGACAGGGGTCGGGGAGCTGTTTTTT.

This clonotype has more than one count but fewer than ten. The chain links TRBV7-2 to TRBJ2-2; 9 bases are a match to TRBD1. The CDR3 has 15 amino acids. CDR1 and CDR2 from the germline V gene are SGHTA and FQGNSA. Losses at the gene ends were 2 bases for V and 7 bases for J; bases not matched to a gene: 5. CDR3 residues: CASSLPRTGVGELFF. CDR3 in DNA: TGTGCCAGCAGCTTACCCAGGACAGGGGTCGGGGAGCTGTTTTTT.

The sample holds one count of this clonotype. This could be a read error, since a much larger clone is one nucleotide away. The rearrangement uses TRBV20-1 and TRBJ2-5; D is uncertain. Germline lookup yields CDR1 DFQATT and CDR2 SNEGSKA (reference sequence). V lost 2 bases and J 11 bases, leaving 21 bases between the germline ends. The CDR3 is 14 residues long. CDR3 sequence (DNA): TGCAGTGCTAGAAACTGGGCTGGGAACAATGAGCAGTACTTC. This codes for CSARNWAGNNEQYF.

There are a few counts of this clonotype. The chain uses TRBV7-6 and TRBJ2-3; TRBD2 matches at 13 bases. CDR3 length: 17 amino acids. V lost 3 bases, J lost 1 base, and 4 bases stayed unmatched. CDR1 and CDR2 from the germline V gene are SGHVS and FNYEAQ. This CDR3 reads CASSFPGTSGGTDTQYF. CDR3 nucleotide sequence: TGTGCCAGCAGCTTCCCCGGGACTAGCGGGGGCACAGATACGCAGTATTTT.

Only a few counts were recorded for this clonotype. This chain connects TRBV4-3 to TRBJ1-6, with 8 bases matching TRBD1. This CDR3 comprises 15 residues. Trimming cost V 0 bases and J 6 bases; bases outside gene matches: 1. The germline gives CDR1 LGHNA, CDR2 YSLEER. This CDR3 reads CASSQEDRGNSPLHF. CDR3 nucleotides: TGCGCCAGCAGCCAAGAAGACAGGGGTAATTCACCCCTCCACTTT.

This clonotype was detected a few times. This sequence joins TRBV4-2 and TRBJ1-6, with TRBD1 as a possible D gene (5 bases). Trimming took 0 bases from V and 9 from J, leaving 12 bases between them. The V gene's germline CDR1 is LGHNA and CDR2 YNFKEQ. The CDR3 is made up of 15 amino acids. CDR3 in DNA: TGTGCCAGCAGCCAAGATGCAGGGAAGTTTTCACCCCTCCACTTT. This translates into CASSQDAGKFSPLHF.

The table lists this clonotype with many counts. This chain joins TRBV29-1 and TRBJ1-3; D is uncertain. Per germline, CDR1 SQVTM and CDR2 ANQGSEA. The CDR3 is made up of 12 amino acids. V lost 4 bases, J lost 3 bases, and 7 bases lay in between. CDR3 in amino acids: CSVVELGNTIYF. CDR3 sequence (DNA): TGCAGCGTTGTAGAGCTTGGAAACACCATATATTTT.

Note on this clonotype: Just one base apart from a much larger clone, this may be a read error. The genes are TRBV10-3 and TRBJ2-2; a possible D gene is TRBD2 (5 bases). This CDR3 has 15 residues. Per the germline V gene, CDR1 is ENHRY and CDR2 is SYGVKD. Trimming stripped 6 bases from V and 6 bases from J, with 17 bases between. CDR3 nucleotides: TGTGCCATCAGGCGGGTGGAGAAATCGGCCGGGGAGCTGTTTTTT. Its protein is CAIRRVEKSAGELFF.

The table lists this clonotype with many counts. This rearrangement joins TRBV6-1 to TRBJ2-2; a possible D gene is TRBD1 (6 bases). CDR1 is MNHNS and CDR2 is SASEGT in the germline V gene. With 0 bases removed from V and 9 bases from J, the gap between germline ends came to 8 bases. This CDR3 has 13 amino acids. The CDR3 DNA follows: TGTGCCAGCAGTGAAGCCAGGGGCCGGGAGCTGTTTTTT. Translating it yields CASSEARGRELFF.

This clonotype was counted ten times or more. V usage is TRBV7-8 and J usage is TRBJ2-1; D uncertain. Trimming stripped 3 bases from V and 10 bases from J, with 10 bases between. The CDR3 sequence is 12 residues long. CDR1 is SGHVS and CDR2 is FQNEAQ in the germline V gene. DNA of the CDR3: TGTGCCAGCAGCTTCCTTAGTTCGGAGCAGTTCTTC. Amino acid sequence: CASSFLSSEQFF. Looking up the rest from reference TRBV7-8 and TRBJ2-1 gives the full variable domain: GAGVSQSPRYKVAKRGQDVALRCDPISGHVSLFWYQQALGQGPEFLTYFQNEAQLDKSGLPSDRFFAERPEGSVSTLKIQRTQQEDSAVYLCASSFLSSEQFFGPGTRLTVL.

This clonotype was seen only once. This rearrangement joins TRBV2 to TRBJ2-3; 9 positions match TRBD2. Trimming at V came to 0 bases and at J to 7 bases, leaving 8 bases not matched to a gene. CDR1 is SNHLY and CDR2 is FYNNEI in the germline V gene. This CDR3 spans 16 amino acids. The CDR3 spells CASSEALAGSTYTQYF. The CDR3 DNA reads as TGTGCCAGCAGTGAAGCGCTAGCGGGGAGCACGTATACGCAGTATTTT.

V usage is TRBV29-1 and J usage is TRBJ1-1; D unresolved. The CDR3 is made up of 14 amino acids. V was clipped by 6 bases and J by 4 bases, with 18 bases between them. Germline CDR1 is SQVTM and CDR2 is ANQGSEA. The CDR3 sequence is CSVTLGSQGTEAFF. In DNA form, the CDR3 reads TGCAGCGTCACTTTGGGGTCTCAAGGCACTGAAGCTTTCTTT.

This clonotype has more than one count but fewer than ten. The rearrangement joins TRBV20-1 to TRBJ2-7; TRBD2 matches at 9 bases. Per germline, CDR1 DFQATT and CDR2 SNEGSKA (reference sequence). V was pared by 5 bases and J by 3 bases, with 14 bases of the junction left unmatched. The CDR3 is 16 residues long. The CDR3 loop is CSAPKFLPLAGYEQYF. DNA of the CDR3: TGCAGTGCTCCCAAATTTTTACCACTAGCGGGCTACGAGCAGTACTTC.